This T cell receptor beta chain was recovered during a study of shared clonotypes between healthy human individuals. Study background: A couple of women and a few men aged 18 to 49 served as donors.

Study-level findings and limits: About 5% was the fraction of naive CD4 clonotypes found shared across a few donors. On the whole, naive subsets had larger estimated richness than memory subsets had.

Libraries were prepared by immunoSEQ multiplex PCR; TCRdb keeps only in-frame clonotypes and omits some of them. The table records around 690,000 clones, about 90% of them present only once. In the case of this clone: The antigen is unknown.

This CDR3 has 16 amino acids. CDR1 and CDR2 (germline): MNHEY, SMNVEV (reference sequence). Trimming pared 2 bases from V and 3 bases from J, leaving 14 bases between. This TCR was recovered from a man aged 18 to 29 in good health. Some clones in this sample may be carry-over from other donors' samples. The chain couples TRBV27 to TRBJ1-5; D is perhaps TRBD1 (5 bases). The specimen sequenced was memory CD8+ T cells from PBMCs. The subset was: CD45RO+ cells pooled with CCR7-negative TemRA cells. CDR3 loop: CASSLIPRAPNQPQHF. The DNA of the CDR3 is TGTGCCAGCAGTTTAATTCCCAGGGCCCCCAATCAGCCCCAGCATTTT.